This T cell receptor beta chain was documented in a study of blood T cell repertoires in COVID-19. Study-wide background: Sources were T cells, B-cell-depleted T cells, or PBMCs; the material itself was cDNA or gDNA.

The CDR3 is 13 amino acids. Germline lookup yields CDR1 MNHEY and CDR2 SMNVEV (reference sequence). With 6 bases removed from V and 4 bases from J, the gap between germline ends came to 12 bases. In the original processing: Estimated nucleated cell counts came from reference gene primer amplification. Profiled with immunoSEQ multiplex PCR; TCRdb holds only in-frame clones, not every one. Clone size and V and J calls were adopted from that table, with D and trimming inferred from the DNA. The data contain under 200,000 clones, roughly 80% of them singletons. This clonotype was obtained from a woman at least 80 years old with acute or convalescent COVID-19. The rearrangement uses TRBV27 and TRBJ1-2; TRBD1 is a possible D gene (5 bases). Source material: peripheral blood. This CDR3 is CASSPTVGYGYTF. The CDR3 bases are TGTGCCAGCAGCCCGACAGTAGGCTATGGCTACACCTTC.